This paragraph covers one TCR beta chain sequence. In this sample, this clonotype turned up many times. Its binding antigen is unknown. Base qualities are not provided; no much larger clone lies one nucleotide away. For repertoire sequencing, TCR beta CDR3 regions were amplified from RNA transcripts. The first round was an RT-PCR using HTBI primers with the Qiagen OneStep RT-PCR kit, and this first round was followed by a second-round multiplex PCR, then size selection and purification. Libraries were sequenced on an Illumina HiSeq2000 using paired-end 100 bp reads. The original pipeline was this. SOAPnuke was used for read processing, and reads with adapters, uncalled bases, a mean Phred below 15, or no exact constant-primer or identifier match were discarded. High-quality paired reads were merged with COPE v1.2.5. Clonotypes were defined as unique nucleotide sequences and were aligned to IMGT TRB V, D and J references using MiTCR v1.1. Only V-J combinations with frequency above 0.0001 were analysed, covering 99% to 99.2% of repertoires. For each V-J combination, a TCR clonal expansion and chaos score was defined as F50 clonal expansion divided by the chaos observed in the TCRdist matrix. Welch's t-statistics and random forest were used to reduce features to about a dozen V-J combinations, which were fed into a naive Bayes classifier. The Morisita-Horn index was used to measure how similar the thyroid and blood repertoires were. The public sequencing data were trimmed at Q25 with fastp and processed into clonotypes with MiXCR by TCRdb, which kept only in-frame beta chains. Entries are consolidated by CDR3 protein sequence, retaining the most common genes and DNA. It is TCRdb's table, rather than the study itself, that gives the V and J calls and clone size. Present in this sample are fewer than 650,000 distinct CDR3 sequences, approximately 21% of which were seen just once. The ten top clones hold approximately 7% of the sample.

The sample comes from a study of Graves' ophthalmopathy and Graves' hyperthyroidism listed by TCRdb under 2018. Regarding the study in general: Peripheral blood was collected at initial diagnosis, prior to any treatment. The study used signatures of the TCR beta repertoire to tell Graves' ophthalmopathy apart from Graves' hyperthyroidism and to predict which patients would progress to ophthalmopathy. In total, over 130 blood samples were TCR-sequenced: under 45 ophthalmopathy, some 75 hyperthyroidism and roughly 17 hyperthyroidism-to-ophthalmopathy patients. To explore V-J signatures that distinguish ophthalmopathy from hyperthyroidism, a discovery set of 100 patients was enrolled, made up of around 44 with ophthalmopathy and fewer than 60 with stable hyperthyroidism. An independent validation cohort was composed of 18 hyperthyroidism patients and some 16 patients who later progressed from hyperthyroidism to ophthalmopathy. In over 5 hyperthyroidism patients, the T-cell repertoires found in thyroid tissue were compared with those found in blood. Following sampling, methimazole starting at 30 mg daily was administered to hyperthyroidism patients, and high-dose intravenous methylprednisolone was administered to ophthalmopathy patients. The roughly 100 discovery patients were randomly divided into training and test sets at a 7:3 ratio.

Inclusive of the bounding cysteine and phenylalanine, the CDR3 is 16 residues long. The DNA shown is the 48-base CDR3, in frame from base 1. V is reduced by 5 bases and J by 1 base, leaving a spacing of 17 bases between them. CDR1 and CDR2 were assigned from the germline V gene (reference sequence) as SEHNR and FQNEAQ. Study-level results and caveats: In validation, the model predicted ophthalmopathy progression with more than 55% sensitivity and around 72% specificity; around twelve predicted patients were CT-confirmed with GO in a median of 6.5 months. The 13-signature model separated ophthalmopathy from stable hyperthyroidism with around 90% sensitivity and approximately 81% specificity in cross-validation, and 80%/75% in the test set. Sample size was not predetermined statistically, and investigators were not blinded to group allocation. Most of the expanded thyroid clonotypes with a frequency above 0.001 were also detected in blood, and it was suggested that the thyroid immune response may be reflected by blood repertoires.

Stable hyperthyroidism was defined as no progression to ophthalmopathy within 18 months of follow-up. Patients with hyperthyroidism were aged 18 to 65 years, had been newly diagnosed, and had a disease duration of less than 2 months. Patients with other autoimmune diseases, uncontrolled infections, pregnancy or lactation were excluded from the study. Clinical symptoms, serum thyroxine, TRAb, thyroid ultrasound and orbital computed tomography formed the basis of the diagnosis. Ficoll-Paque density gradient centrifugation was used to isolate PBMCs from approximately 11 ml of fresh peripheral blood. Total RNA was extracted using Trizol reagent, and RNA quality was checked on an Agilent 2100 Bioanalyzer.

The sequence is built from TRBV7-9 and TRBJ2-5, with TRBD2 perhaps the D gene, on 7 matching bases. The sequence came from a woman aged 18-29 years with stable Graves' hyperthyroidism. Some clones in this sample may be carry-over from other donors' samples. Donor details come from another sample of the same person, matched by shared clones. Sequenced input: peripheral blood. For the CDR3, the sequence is CASSPAGRGAQETQYF. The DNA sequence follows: TGTGCCAGCAGCCCCGCCGGACGGGGGGCCCAAGAGACCCAGTACTTC.